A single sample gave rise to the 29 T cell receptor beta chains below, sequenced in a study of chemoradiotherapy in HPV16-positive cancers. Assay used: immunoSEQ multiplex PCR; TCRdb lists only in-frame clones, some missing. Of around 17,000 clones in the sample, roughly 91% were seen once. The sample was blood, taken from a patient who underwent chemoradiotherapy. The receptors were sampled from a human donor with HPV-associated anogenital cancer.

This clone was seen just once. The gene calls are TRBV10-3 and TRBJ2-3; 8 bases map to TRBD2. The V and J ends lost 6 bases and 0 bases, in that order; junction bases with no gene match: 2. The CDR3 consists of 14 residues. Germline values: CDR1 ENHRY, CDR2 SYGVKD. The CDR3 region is CAIRGLGSTDTQYF. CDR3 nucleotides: TGTGCCATCAGGGGACTAGGAAGCACAGATACGCAGTATTTT.

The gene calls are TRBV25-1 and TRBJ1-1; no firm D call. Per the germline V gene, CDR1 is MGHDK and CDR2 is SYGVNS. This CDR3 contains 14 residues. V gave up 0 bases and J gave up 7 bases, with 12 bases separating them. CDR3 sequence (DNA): TGTGCCAGCAGTGAATATTTTGGGGTGAATGAAGCTTTCTTT. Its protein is CASSEYFGVNEAFF.

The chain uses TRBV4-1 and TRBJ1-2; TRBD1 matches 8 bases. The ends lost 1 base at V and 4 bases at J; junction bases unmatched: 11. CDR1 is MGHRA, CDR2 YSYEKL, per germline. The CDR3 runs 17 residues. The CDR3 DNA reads TGCGCCAGCAGCCAAGTGCAGGGGGCAGCAGGGGCCTATGGCTACACCTTC. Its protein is CASSQVQGAAGAYGYTF.

This CDR3 is CASSSGQGPDGYTF. CDR3 sequence (DNA): TGTGCCAGCAGCTCGGGACAGGGGCCTGATGGCTACACCTTC. The chain recombines TRBV7-6 with TRBJ1-2; 10 bases are a match to TRBD1. V was pared by 4 bases and J by 6 bases, with 5 bases of the junction left unmatched. The length of the CDR3 is 14 residues. CDR1 SGHVS and CDR2 FNYEAQ come from the germline V gene. The full variable domain, rest sourced from reference TRBV7-6 and TRBJ1-2, is GAGVSQSPRYKVTKRGQDVALRCDPISGHVSLYWYRQALGQGPEFLTYFNYEAQQDKSGLPNDRFSAERPEGSISTLTIQRTEQRDSAMYRCASSSGQGPDGYTFGSGTRLTVV.

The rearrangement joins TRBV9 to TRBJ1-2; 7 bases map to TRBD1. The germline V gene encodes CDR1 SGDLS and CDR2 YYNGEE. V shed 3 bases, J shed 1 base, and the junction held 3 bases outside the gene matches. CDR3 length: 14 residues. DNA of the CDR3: TGTGCCAGCAGCGCGGGACAGCTTAACTATGGCTACACCTTC. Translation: CASSAGQLNYGYTF. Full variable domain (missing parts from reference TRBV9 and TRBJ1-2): DSGVTQTPKHLITATGQRVTLRCSPRSGDLSVYWYQQSLDQGLQFLIQYYNGEERAKGNILERFSAQQFPDLHSELNLSSLELGDSALYFCASSAGQLNYGYTFGSGTRLTVV.

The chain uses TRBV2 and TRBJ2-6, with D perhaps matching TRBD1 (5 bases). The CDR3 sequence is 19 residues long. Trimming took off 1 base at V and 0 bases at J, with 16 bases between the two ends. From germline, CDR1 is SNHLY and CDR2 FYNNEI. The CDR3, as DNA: TGTGCCAGCAGTGAAGAACAGGCCGGATTGGGCTCTGGGGCCAACGTCCTGACTTTC. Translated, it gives CASSEEQAGLGSGANVLTF.

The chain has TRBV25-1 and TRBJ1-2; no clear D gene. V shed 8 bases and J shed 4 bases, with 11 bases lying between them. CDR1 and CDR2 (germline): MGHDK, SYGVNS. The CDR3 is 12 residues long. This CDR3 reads CASYRHPYGYTF. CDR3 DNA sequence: TGTGCCAGCTACCGACACCCCTATGGCTACACCTTC.

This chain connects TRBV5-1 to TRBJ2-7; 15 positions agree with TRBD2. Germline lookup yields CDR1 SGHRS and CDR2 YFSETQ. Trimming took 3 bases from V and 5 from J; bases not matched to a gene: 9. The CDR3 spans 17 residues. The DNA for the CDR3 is TGCGCCAGCAGCTGGACTAGCGGGGGGGCCATTGTCCACGAGCAGTACTTC. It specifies CASSWTSGGAIVHEQYF.

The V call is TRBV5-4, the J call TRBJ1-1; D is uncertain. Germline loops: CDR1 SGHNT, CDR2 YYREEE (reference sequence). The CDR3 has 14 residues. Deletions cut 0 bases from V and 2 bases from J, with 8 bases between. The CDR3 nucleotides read TGTGCCAGCAGCTTGGACCCCCTAAACACTGAAGCTTTCTTT. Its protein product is CASSLDPLNTEAFF. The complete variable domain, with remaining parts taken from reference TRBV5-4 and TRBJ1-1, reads ETGVTQSPTHLIKTRGQQVTLRCSSQSGHNTVSWYQQALGQGPQFIFQYYREEENGRGNFPPRFSGLQFPNYSSELNVNALELDDSALYLCASSLDPLNTEAFFGQGTRLTVV.

CDR3 in DNA: TGTGCCTGGGGGACAGGGGGACTTAACAGCAATCAGCCCCAGCATTTT. This sequence encodes CAWGTGGLNSNQPQHF. The chain uses TRBV30 and TRBJ1-5; 11 bases align to TRBD1. The V and J ends lost 5 bases and 1 base, in that order; junction bases with no gene match: 7. CDR1 and CDR2 (germline): GTSNPN, SVGIG (reference sequence). The CDR3 has 16 residues.

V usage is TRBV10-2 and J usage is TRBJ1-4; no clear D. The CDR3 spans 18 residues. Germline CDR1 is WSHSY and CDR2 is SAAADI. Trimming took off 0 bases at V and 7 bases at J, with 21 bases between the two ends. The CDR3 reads CASSESRFGQAQFEKLFF. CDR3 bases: TGCGCCAGCAGTGAGTCAAGGTTTGGGCAGGCTCAATTTGAAAAACTGTTTTTT.

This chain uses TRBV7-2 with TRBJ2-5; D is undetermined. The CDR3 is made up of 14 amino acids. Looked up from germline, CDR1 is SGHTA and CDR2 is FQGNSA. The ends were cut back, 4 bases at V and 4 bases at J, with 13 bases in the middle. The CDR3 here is CASSSPEIRETQYF. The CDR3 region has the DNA TGTGCCAGCAGCTCCCCGGAAATAAGAGAGACCCAGTACTTC. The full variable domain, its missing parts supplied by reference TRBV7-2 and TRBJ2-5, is GAGVSQSPSNKVTEKGKDVELRCDPISGHTALYWYRQSLGQGLEFLIYFQGNSAPDKSGLPSDRFSAERTGGSVSTLTIQRTQQEDSAVYLCASSSPEIRETQYFGPGTRLLVL.

The CDR3, as DNA: TGTGCCAGCAGCTTGGGGGGACTTAACACAGATACGCAGTATTTT. This codes for CASSLGGLNTDTQYF. The gene calls are TRBV7-2 and TRBJ2-3, with D possibly matching TRBD2 (6 bases). This CDR3 has 15 amino acids. V shed 3 bases and J shed 2 bases, with 12 bases lying between them. Germline V lookup: CDR1 SGHTA, CDR2 FQGNSA.

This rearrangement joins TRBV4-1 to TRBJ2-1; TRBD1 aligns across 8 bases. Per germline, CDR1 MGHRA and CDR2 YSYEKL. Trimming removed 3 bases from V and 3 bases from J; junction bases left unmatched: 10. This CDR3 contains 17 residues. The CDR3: CASSQNLQGVIYNEQFF. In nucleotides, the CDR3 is TGCGCCAGCAGCCAGAACCTACAGGGGGTGATCTACAATGAGCAGTTCTTC.

The CDR3 spells CASSIDAGSGVSSYNEQFF. For the CDR3, the DNA is TGTGCCAGCAGCATCGACGCGGGTAGCGGGGTTAGCTCCTACAATGAGCAGTTCTTC. The V call is TRBV11-2, the J call TRBJ2-1; 8 bases map to TRBD2. V was pared by 5 bases and J by 0 bases, with 15 bases of the junction left unmatched. The CDR3 length is 19 residues. Germline values: CDR1 SGHAT, CDR2 FQNNGV.

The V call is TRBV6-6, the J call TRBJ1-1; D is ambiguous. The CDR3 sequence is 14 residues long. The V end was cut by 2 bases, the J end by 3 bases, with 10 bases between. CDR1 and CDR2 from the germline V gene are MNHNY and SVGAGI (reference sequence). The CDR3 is CASSYGQVDTEAFF. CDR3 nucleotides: TGTGCCAGCAGTTACGGCCAGGTGGACACTGAAGCTTTCTTT.

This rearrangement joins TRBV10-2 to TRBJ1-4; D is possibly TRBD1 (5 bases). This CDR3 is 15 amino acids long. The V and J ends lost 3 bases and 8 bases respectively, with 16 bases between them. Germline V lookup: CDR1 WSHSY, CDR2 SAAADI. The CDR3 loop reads CASSDSGPREEKLFF. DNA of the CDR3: TGCGCCAGCAGTGATTCGGGACCACGCGAGGAAAAACTGTTTTTT.

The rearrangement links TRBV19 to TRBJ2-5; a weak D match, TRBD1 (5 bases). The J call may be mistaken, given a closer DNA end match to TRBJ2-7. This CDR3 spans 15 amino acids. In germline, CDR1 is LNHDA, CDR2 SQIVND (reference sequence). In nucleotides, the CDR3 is TGTGCCAGTAGTATGGGCGCCGACAGCTCCTACGAGCAGTACTTC. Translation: CASSMGADSSYEQYF.

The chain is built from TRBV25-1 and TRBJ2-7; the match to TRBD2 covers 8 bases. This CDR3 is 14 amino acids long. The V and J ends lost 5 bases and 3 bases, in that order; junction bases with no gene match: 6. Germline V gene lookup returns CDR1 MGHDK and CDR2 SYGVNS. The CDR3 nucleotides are TGTGCCAGCAGTCGGGAGCGGGGGCTCTACGAGCAGTACTTC. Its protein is CASSRERGLYEQYF.

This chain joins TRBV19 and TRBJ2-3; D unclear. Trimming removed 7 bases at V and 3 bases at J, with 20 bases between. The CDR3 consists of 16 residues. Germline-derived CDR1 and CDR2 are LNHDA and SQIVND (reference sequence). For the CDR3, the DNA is TGTGCCAGTACCCCCTGGGGATCCCCGCCTACAGATACGCAGTATTTT. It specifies CASTPWGSPPTDTQYF.

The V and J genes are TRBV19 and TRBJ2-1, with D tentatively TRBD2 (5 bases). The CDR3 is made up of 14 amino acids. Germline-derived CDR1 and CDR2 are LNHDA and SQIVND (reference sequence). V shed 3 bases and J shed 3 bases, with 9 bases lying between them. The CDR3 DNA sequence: TGTGCCAGTAGTATGAGAGGGAACTACAATGAGCAGTTCTTC. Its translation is CASSMRGNYNEQFF.

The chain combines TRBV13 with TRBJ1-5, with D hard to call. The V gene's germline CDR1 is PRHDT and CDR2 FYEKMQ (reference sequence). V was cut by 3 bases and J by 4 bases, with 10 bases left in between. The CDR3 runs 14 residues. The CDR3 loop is CASSLSGGNQPQHF. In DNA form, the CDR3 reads TGTGCCAGCAGCTTGTCCGGCGGGAATCAGCCCCAGCATTTT.

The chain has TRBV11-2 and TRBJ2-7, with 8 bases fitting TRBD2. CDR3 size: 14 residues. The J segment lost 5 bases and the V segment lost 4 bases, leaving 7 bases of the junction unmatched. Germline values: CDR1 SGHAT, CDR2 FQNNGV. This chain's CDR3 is CASSWAGLADEQYF. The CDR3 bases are TGTGCCAGCAGCTGGGCCGGACTAGCAGACGAGCAGTACTTC.

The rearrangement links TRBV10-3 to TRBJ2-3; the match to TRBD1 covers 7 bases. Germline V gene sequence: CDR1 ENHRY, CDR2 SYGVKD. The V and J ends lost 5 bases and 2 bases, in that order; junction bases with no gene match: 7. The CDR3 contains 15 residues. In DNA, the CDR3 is TGTGCCATCAGTCGCACAGGGGACCCCACAGATACGCAGTATTTT. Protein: CAISRTGDPTDTQYF.

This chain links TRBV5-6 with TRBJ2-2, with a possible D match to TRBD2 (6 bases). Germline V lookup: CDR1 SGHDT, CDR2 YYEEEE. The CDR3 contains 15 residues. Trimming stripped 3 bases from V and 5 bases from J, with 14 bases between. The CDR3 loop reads CASSYGGVKTGELFF. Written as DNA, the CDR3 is TGTGCCAGCAGCTACGGGGGAGTGAAGACCGGGGAGCTGTTTTTT.

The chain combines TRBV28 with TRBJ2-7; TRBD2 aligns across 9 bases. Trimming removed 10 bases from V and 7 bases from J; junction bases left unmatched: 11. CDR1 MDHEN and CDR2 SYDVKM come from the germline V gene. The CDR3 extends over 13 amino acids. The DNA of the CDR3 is TGTGCCACCTTGCGGGAGGGAGTGGGTGAGCAGTACTTC. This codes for CATLREGVGEQYF.

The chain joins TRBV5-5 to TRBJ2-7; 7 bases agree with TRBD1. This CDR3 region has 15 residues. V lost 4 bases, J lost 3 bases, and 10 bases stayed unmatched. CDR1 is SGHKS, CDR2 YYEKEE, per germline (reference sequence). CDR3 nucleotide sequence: TGTGCCAGCAGCGTAAACGGACAGGAGATCTACGAGCAGTACTTC. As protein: CASSVNGQEIYEQYF.

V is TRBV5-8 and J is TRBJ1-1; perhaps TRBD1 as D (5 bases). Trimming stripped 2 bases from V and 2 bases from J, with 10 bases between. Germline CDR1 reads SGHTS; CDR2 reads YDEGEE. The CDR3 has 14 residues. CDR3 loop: CASSFRDFNTEAFF. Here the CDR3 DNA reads TGTGCCAGCAGCTTCCGGGACTTCAACACTGAAGCTTTCTTT.

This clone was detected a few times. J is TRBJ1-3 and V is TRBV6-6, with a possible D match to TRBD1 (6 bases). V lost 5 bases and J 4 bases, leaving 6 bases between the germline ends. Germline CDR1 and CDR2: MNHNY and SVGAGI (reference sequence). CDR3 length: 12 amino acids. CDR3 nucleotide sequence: TGTGCCAGCAGTGGACAGGGAAACACCATATATTTT. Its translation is CASSGQGNTIYF.